These T cell receptor beta chains were read from a single sample in a study of beta chain features in type 1 diabetes. Sequencing was performed with immunoSEQ multiplex PCR; in TCRdb, only in-frame clones are kept and a portion is missing. The table includes approximately 260,000 clones, around 22% detected once. Sequenced sample: naive CD4+ T cells from blood. Receptors were obtained from a woman aged 25 to 39 with type 1 diabetes. Each CDR3 is given with its conserved first and last residue. Fields, in order: V gene, D gene, CDR3 length, clone size, J gene, CDR3 protein, CDR3 DNA. The D gene is left open where the match is weak. Clone size appears in some rows only: once, few, many, or a class for an expanded clone.

v_call: TRBV30
d_call: TRBD1
cdr3_length: 13
clone_size: NA
j_call: TRBJ2-7
cdr3_aa: CAWSAADRGEQYF
cdr3_nt: TGTGCCTGGAGTGCCGCGGACAGGGGGGAGCAGTACTTC

v_call: TRBV30
d_call: NA
cdr3_length: 15
clone_size: few
j_call: TRBJ1-1
cdr3_aa: CAWSPIRGAVTEAFF
cdr3_nt: TGTGCCTGGAGTCCTATCCGGGGGGCTGTGACTGAAGCTTTCTTT

v_call: TRBV5-1
d_call: TRBD1
cdr3_length: 13
clone_size: few
j_call: TRBJ1-1
cdr3_aa: CASSGGQDTEAFF
cdr3_nt: TGCGCCAGCAGCGGGGGACAGGATACTGAAGCTTTCTTT

v_call: TRBV2
d_call: TRBD1
cdr3_length: 15
clone_size: NA
j_call: TRBJ2-7
cdr3_aa: CASRYGTGGSNEQYF
cdr3_nt: TGTGCCAGCAGGTACGGGACAGGGGGATCCAACGAGCAGTACTTC

v_call: TRBV14
d_call: NA
cdr3_length: 13
clone_size: few
j_call: TRBJ2-1
cdr3_aa: CASSSGLINEQFF
cdr3_nt: TGTGCCAGCAGCTCGGGACTTATCAATGAGCAGTTCTTC

v_call: TRBV9
d_call: NA
cdr3_length: 14
clone_size: NA
j_call: TRBJ2-5
cdr3_aa: CASSVLGRGETQYF
cdr3_nt: TGTGCCAGCAGCGTCCTCGGCAGAGGGGAGACCCAGTACTTC

v_call: TRBV30
d_call: TRBD1
cdr3_length: 12
clone_size: NA
j_call: TRBJ1-1
cdr3_aa: CAWGTGGIEAFF
cdr3_nt: TGTGCCTGGGGTACAGGGGGGATTGAAGCTTTCTTT

v_call: TRBV4-1
d_call: TRBD2
cdr3_length: 15
clone_size: few
j_call: TRBJ2-3
cdr3_aa: CASSQIGLGTDTQYF
cdr3_nt: TGCGCCAGCAGCCAAATAGGACTAGGCACAGATACGCAGTATTTT

v_call: TRBV4-1
d_call: TRBD2
cdr3_length: 16
clone_size: NA
j_call: TRBJ2-7
cdr3_aa: CASSPFGGISSYEQYF
cdr3_nt: TGCGCCAGCAGCCCGTTCGGGGGGATAAGCTCCTACGAGCAGTACTTC

v_call: TRBV15
d_call: NA
cdr3_length: 15
clone_size: NA
j_call: TRBJ2-3
cdr3_aa: CATMGPNPSTDTQYF
cdr3_nt: TGTGCCACCATGGGGCCGAACCCTAGCACAGATACGCAGTATTTT

v_call: TRBV30
d_call: NA
cdr3_length: 13
clone_size: NA
j_call: TRBJ2-1
cdr3_aa: CAWSLTTPNEQFF
cdr3_nt: TGTGCCTGGAGCCTGACTACTCCCAATGAGCAGTTCTTC

v_call: TRBV18
d_call: NA
cdr3_length: 12
clone_size: few
j_call: TRBJ1-2
cdr3_aa: CASSPGHSGYTF
cdr3_nt: TGTGCCAGCTCTCCAGGGCACTCTGGCTACACCTTC

v_call: TRBV30
d_call: TRBD1
cdr3_length: 15
clone_size: few
j_call: TRBJ1-2
cdr3_aa: CAWSEGQGARYGYTF
cdr3_nt: TGTGCCTGGAGTGAAGGACAGGGTGCACGATATGGCTACACCTTC

v_call: TRBV27
d_call: TRBD2
cdr3_length: 15
clone_size: few
j_call: TRBJ2-1
cdr3_aa: CASSLSWTRENEQFF
cdr3_nt: TGTGCCAGCAGTTTATCGTGGACTAGAGAGAATGAGCAGTTCTTC